Listed here is a single T cell receptor (beta chain). The antigen it recognizes is unknown. Qualities for individual bases were not recorded, and no much larger clone is one base off. This entry comes from a study of cytomegalovirus exposure and HLA in healthy donors (dated 2017 in TCRdb). Context from the whole study: An earlier analysis of some 550 of the donors reported roughly 270 Gb of sequence data and 117 million unique TCR beta sequences from 150 million to 200 million T cells. An early release that covered about 600 HLA-typed donors contained approximately 300 gigabases of sequencing data and 65 million to 100 million unique TCR sequences. Among the roughly 410 genotyped donors, 75% to 90% belonged to the genetic ancestry cluster associated with self-reported Caucasian donors. The study was designed to test whether signatures of past pathogen exposure could be identified by cataloging public T cell receptors. The study used immunosequencing to profile the T cell repertoires of 666 subjects and linked those repertoires to cytomegalovirus serostatus. Along with the approximately 700-subject first cohort, a separate validation cohort of over a hundred different subjects was used. To predict cytomegalovirus infection status, the study brought together high-throughput TCR immunosequencing, statistical association of individual TCRs with disease status, and machine learning. To study patterns of TCR occurrence, a later analysis re-analyzed previously published TCR beta repertoires from several hundred donors and added high-resolution HLA genotyping. Rather than drawing on any new phenotypic data, the later analysis identified candidate immune exposures from TCR beta sequences and the way those sequences occurred across donors. An earlier analysis of around 580 of the donors used high-throughput TCR beta sequencing to judge whether each TCR beta V gene segment behaved as functional or pseudogenic. Donor age, sex, ethnicity and CMV serostatus were collected together with the repertoire data. In a later genetic analysis, genome-wide SNP genotypes for about 55% of the 666 donors were used, and that subset was treated as a discovery cohort. All discovery cohort repertoires had been generated on a single sequencing platform. Both class I and class II loci were covered by HLA typing, at four-digit resolution. Typing coverage varied by locus: roughly 629-630 donors for A, B, C, DRB1 and DQB1; around 560 for DQA1; approximately 570 for DPA1; fewer than 480 for DPB1. Four to six DR-DQ haplotypes were handled as single units for association and clustering, since linkage in the cohort was strong. On average, approximately 250,000 unique TCR beta nucleotide sequences were sequenced per donor among about 400 genotyped donors of the cohort, with 15% to 20% of those sequences being non-productive.

Library preparation was by the immunoSEQ multiplex PCR assay. For the multiplex PCR, a mixture combining 60 forward primers for TCR Vbeta segments and 13 reverse primers for TCR Jbeta segments was used. The CDR3 region of rearranged TCR beta genes was amplified from genomic DNA with a multiplex PCR assay. Amplified TCR beta libraries were sequenced as 87-base-pair reads on the Illumina HiSeq System. Concerning the study's data processing: A later analysis tallied roughly 78 million unique TCR beta chains across the 666 repertoires, and roughly 11 million of those chains were shared by two or more donors. Raw reads were error-corrected and collapsed into unique sequences with a nearest-neighbor algorithm that merged closely related sequences to remove PCR and sequencing errors. Alignment of CDR3 sequences to IMGT reference sequences was used to assign V, D and J gene segments. Each retained sequence needed at least a six-nucleotide match to both a V gene segment and a J gene segment. A rearrangement counted as productive if the CDR3 had no stop codons and remained in frame with V and J, and every other rearrangement counted as non-productive. CDR3 was defined according to IMGT convention as the region running from the second conserved V-encoded cysteine to the conserved J-encoded phenylalanine. The earlier analysis of more than 450 of the donors excluded sequences that lacked an unambiguous match to a single V gene segment. In an earlier analysis of about 590 of the donors, a V segment was called functional when productive rearrangements were above 56.7%, and segregating when the standard deviation between donors exceeded 5%. A statistical classification framework was developed to diagnose cytomegalovirus status using the catalog of TCR beta chain sequences. In a later analysis, TCR nucleotide sequences were compared against IMGT/GENE-DB human TR gene sequences so that V and J genes could be assigned. A later analysis assigned CDR3 sequences and most-parsimonious VDJ recombination scenarios with the TCRdist pipeline. In a later analysis, every TCR beta chain was defined by the combination of its CDR3 amino acid sequence and its V-gene family, and reads without a unique V-gene family were dropped. A later analysis removed 550 to 700 highly shared, low-generation-probability nucleotide sequences to deal with suspected cross-contamination and a sequencing artifact. A later analysis calculated a clonal expansion index for each public chain from normalized within-repertoire ranks of inferred template counts. In a later analysis, generation probabilities were computed using a VDJ recombination model fitted to out-of-frame rearrangements, and the results were checked against IGoR. Hypergeometric tests were used in a later analysis to score TCR-TCR, TCR-HLA and TCR-CMV co-occurrence, with a repertoire-size bias correction applied to the TCR pairs. A later analysis estimated false discovery rates by permuting HLA or CMV assignments 20 times. In a later analysis, co-occurring TCRs were grouped with DBSCAN, and TCRdist sequence similarity was added when clustering was performed within HLA-allele-positive subsets. For co-occurrence clustering, repertoires with fewer than 30,000 or more than 120,000 public chains were excluded, along with a handful of repertoires with anomalous nucleotide sharing. What TCRdb holds here is the immuneACCESS table cut down to in-frame rearrangements. Part of the clones is not present; checked against another copy, under half of the missing clones reflect an unresolved V gene, and the others are unexplained. The D gene and trimming were derived from the DNA, and the V and J assignments and clone size from that table. The sample has some 100,000 clones on record, 55% to 85% of them singletons. The top ten constitute more than 15% of the sample.

The CDR3 spans 14 residues, from the cysteine through the phenylalanine. Left in the record is the CDR3 DNA by itself, 42 bases read in frame from the first base. Trimming costs V 2 bases and J 8 bases, and their ends lie 15 bases apart. The CDR1 and CDR2 encoded by the germline V gene are MNHEY and SVGAGI. The cohort was made up of roughly 670 healthy bone marrow donors. At the time of sampling, every cohort member was nominally healthy, though immune exposures that went unrecorded were likely present. The donor was CMV seropositive and belonged to the group of 270 or so seropositive cohort members. A peripheral blood sample was collected from each donor, and TCR beta sequencing was performed on peripheral blood mononuclear cells. Genomic DNA was extracted from the blood cell samples with the Qiagen DNeasy Blood Extraction Kit. The study at large found these results: In vitro tests confirmed that a few of the cytomegalovirus-associated TCR beta chains recognize cytomegalovirus antigens. Because HLA typing was missing for some donors at each locus, association tests included only the typed subset. The presence/absence analyses assumed that sequencing depth was roughly uniform across donors, and that assumption may not be true. Broadly in line with IMGT annotations, most TCR beta V segments showed up in productive rearrangements about 87% or about 30% of the time in an earlier analysis of 450 to 750 of the donors. Correlated functional status among segregating V segments might reflect linkage disequilibrium, but an unknown experimental factor could not be ruled out. Strong co-occurrence of HLA alleles, especially DR and DQ, made assigning TCR associations to individual alleles difficult. In a later analysis, several top co-occurrence clusters were reported to appear linked to parvovirus B19, influenza, CMV and Epstein-Barr virus. In both the original and validation cohorts, the classifier was reported to diagnose cytomegalovirus status with high specificity and sensitivity. Most CMV-associated TCR beta chains appeared to be HLA-restricted in a later analysis, and the HLA associations seemed to be driven largely by CMV exposure. A further reported finding was that TCR beta sequences accurately predicted the HLA-A and HLA-B alleles for most subjects in the first cohort. In a later genetic analysis, fewer N-insertions in productive TCRs were reported among donors in an Asian-associated ancestry cluster than the roughly 700-donor mean. V-gene and J-gene trimming of TCR beta chains was associated with a missense DCLRE1C variant in a later genetic analysis, and the association was replicated in an independent cohort. A cluster of highly shared sequence variants was judged likely to represent a technical artifact of the sequencing pipeline. Most TCR sequences were observed very rarely across donors, whereas some public TCRs were present in many individuals. In a later analysis, the rate of TCR association differed among HLA loci, with DRB1 alleles having the most associated TCRs and HLA-C alleles having the fewest. The study listed approximately 160 TCR beta chains as associated with cytomegalovirus. Because counts were too low, around 17 rarely observed V segments, including chromosome 9 orphons, were left out of the earlier analysis of approximately 580 of the donors. Specific HLA alleles were associated with around 18,000 TCR beta sequences at a false discovery rate of 0.05 in a later analysis. In a later analysis, HLA-associated TCR beta chains were found to be more clonally expanded and to have lower generation probabilities than equally common non-associated chains. In this cohort, only TCR beta chains were sequenced, and detectable features were limited by the absence of alpha or paired-chain data. Because the 87-base-pair reads could not distinguish some IMGT-functional V segments, including TRBV6-2 and TRBV6-3, those segments were excluded. The authors suggested that the approach could potentially be generalized to other disease states and immunological phenotypes. The only immune exposure information available for the cohort was CMV serostatus.

The rearranged chain carries TRBV6-5 and TRBJ1-2, and perhaps TRBD1 as D gene, on 5 matching bases. The TCR was taken from a woman aged 18-29 years in good health and CMV-seropositive. Sequenced: PBMCs. The DNA sequence is given as TGTGCCAGCAGTTACGGGGACTCAAGTCGGGGCTACACCTTC. Its product reads: CASSYGDSSRGYTF.